A selection of T cell receptor beta chains follows, all from one sample in a study of blood T cell repertoires in COVID-19. Method: immunoSEQ multiplex PCR; TCRdb's copy keeps in-frame clones and lacks some. The sample has around 230,000 clones; roughly 88% are singletons. The specimen was peripheral blood. These receptors originate from a young man who had recovered from COVID-19. CDR3s include the opening cysteine and the closing phenylalanine or tryptophan. A D gene is named only where the DNA matches it firmly. The size of a clone is reported for some rows only, either as once, few or many, or as a class for expanded clones.

j_call v_call d_call clone_size cdr3_nt cdr3_aa
TRBJ2-7 TRBV4-1 . . TGCGCCAGCAGCCAATTAGCCCTGGCGGGAACCTCCTACGAGCAGTACTTC CASSQLALAGTSYEQYF
TRBJ1-1 TRBV2 . few TGTGCCAGCAGTAACGGGGGACCCACTGAAGCTTTCTTT CASSNGGPTEAFF
TRBJ2-1 TRBV7-6 . once TGTGCCAGCAGCTCCACTAGATATCCTTTCTACAATGAGCAGTTCTTC CASSSTRYPFYNEQFF
TRBJ2-7 TRBV5-4 . . TGTGCCAGCAGCTTGGGAGGGTGGCTCTACGAGCAGTACTTC CASSLGGWLYEQYF
TRBJ2-7 TRBV5-1 . . TGCGCCAGCAGCTCGCTCCTGCAGGGGTCGAGCTCCTACGAGCAGTACTTC CASSSLLQGSSSYEQYF
TRBJ1-5 TRBV7-9 TRBD1 . TGTGCCAGCAGCTTAGAGGGGACAGCTTATAGCAATCAGCCCCAGCATTTT CASSLEGTAYSNQPQHF
TRBJ2-1 TRBV12-5 TRBD2 . TGTGCTAGTGGTTTGCCTGCTTACCGACTAGCGGGGGGGGAAAATGAGCAGTTCTTC CASGLPAYRLAGGENEQFF
TRBJ2-7 TRBV11-2 . . TGTGCCAGCACCTTCGTATCTACCTCCCCGGGGGAGCAGTACTTC CASTFVSTSPGEQYF
TRBJ1-6 TRBV5-6 . . TGTGCCAGCAGCCGGACAACCAGCTCCTATAATTCACCCCTCCACTTT CASSRTTSSYNSPLHF
TRBJ2-7 TRBV10-1 TRBD2 few TGCGCCAGCGGAGACTCCGGGACTAGCGGGAGATACGAGCAGTACTTC CASGDSGTSGRYEQYF
TRBJ2-7 TRBV12-5 . . TGTGCTAGTGGTACTTACTACGAGCAGTACTTC CASGTYYEQYF
TRBJ2-3 TRBV5-1 . . TGCGCCAGCAGCTTGGGGTGGGACACCCTGCCCCAAGATACGCAGTATTTT CASSLGWDTLPQDTQYF
TRBJ2-2 TRBV30 . . TGTGCCTGGATTCCAGGGGCGCCGAACACCGGGGAGCTGTTTTTT CAWIPGAPNTGELFF
TRBJ2-7 TRBV30 TRBD1 . TGTGCCTGGAGATTCCCAGGGGGCCTCTACGAGCAGTACTTC CAWRFPGGLYEQYF
TRBJ1-5 TRBV11-2 TRBD1 . TGTGCCAGCAGCTTAAATGGAGGGGGCTTGTATAGCAATCAGCCCCAGCATTTT CASSLNGGGLYSNQPQHF
TRBJ2-5 TRBV15 . . TGTGCCACCAGCAGAGATCGGGGATCAGAGACCCAGTACTTC CATSRDRGSETQYF